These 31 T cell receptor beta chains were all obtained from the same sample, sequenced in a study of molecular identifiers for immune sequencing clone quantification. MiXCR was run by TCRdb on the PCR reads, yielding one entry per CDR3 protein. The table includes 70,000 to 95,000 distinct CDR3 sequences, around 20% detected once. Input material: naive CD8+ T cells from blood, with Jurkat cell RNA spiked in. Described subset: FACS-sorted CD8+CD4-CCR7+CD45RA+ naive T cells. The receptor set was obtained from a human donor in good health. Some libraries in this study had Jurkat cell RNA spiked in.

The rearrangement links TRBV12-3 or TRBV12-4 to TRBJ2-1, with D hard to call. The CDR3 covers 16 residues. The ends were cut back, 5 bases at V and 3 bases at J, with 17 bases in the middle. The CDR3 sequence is CASSPTLTTNYNEQFF. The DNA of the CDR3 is TGTGCCAGCAGTCCGACGCTCACAACCAACTACAATGAGCAGTTCTTC.

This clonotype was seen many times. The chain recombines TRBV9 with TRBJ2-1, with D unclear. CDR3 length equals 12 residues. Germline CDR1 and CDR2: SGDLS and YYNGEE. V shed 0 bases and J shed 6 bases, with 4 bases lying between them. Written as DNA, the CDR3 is TGTGCCAGCAGCGTAGAACCCAATGAGCAGTTCTTC. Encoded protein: CASSVEPNEQFF.

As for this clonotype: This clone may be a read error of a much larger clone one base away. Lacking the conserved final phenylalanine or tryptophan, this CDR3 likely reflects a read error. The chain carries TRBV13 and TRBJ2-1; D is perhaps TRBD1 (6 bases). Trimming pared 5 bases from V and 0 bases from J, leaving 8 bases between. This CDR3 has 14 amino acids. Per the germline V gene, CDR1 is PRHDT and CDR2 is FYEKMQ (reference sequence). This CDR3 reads CASSTGSSYNEQFL. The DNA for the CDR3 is TGTGCCAGCAGCACAGGGAGCTCCTACAATGAGCAGTTCCTC.

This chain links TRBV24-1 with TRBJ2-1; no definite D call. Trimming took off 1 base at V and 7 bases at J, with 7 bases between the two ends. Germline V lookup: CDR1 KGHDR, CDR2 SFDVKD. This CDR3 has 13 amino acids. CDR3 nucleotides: TGTGCCACCAGTGATTTACCCGGGAATGAGCAGTTCTTC. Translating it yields CATSDLPGNEQFF.

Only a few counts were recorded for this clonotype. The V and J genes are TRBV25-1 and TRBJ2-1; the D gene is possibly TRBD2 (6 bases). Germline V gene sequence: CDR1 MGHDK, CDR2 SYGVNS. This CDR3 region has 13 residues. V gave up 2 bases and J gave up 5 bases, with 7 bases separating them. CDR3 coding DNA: TGTGCCAGCAGTGAAACGGGAGACAATGAGCAGTTCTTC. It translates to CASSETGDNEQFF.

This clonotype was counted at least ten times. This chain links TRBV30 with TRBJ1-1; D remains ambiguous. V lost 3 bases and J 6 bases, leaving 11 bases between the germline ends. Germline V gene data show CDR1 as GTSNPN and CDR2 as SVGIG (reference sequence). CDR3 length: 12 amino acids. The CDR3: CAWRGRGSEAFF. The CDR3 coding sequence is TGTGCCTGGAGAGGGAGAGGGTCTGAAGCTTTCTTT.

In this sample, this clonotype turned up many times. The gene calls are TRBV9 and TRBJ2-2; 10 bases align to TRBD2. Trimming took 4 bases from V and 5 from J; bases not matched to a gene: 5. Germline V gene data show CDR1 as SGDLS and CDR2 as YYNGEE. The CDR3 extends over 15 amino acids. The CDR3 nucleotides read TGTGCCAGCAGCCTAGCGGGAGTAGGGACCGGGGAGCTGTTTTTT. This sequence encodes CASSLAGVGTGELFF.

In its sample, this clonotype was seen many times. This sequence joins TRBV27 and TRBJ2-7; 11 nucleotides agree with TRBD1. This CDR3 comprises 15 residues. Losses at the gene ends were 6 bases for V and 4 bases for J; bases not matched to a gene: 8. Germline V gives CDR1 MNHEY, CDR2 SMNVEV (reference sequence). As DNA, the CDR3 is TGTGCCAGCAGCTGGACAGGGGGCGCGATTTACGAGCAGTACTTC. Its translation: CASSWTGGAIYEQYF.

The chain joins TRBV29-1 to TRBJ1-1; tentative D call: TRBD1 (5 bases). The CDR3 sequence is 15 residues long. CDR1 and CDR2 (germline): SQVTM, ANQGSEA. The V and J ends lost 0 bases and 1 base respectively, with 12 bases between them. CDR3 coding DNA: TGCAGCGTTGAAGAGGGGACGCCTCGGAACACTGAAGCTTTCTTT. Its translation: CSVEEGTPRNTEAFF.

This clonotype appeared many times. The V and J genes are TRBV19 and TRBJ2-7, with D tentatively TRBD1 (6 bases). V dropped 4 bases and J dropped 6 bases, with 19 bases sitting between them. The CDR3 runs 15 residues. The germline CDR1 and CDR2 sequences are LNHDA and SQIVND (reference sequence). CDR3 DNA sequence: TGTGCCAGTAGTAGCAACCCCAGGGGCCCCTCCGAGCAGTACTTC. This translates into CASSSNPRGPSEQYF.

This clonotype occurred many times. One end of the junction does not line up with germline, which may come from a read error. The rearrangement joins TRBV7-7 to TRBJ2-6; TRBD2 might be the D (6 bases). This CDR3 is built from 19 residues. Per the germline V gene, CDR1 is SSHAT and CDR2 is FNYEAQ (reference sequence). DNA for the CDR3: TGTGCTAGCAGCCCGTATATAGCGGATCATCCTCCTGGGGCCAACGTCCTGACTTTC. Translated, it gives CASSPYIADHPPGANVLTF.

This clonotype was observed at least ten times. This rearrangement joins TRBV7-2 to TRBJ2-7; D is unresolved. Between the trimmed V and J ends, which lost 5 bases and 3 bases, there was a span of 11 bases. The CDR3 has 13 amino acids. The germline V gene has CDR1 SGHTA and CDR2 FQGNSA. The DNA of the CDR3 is TGTGCCAGCAGCCCGTATGGAAACTACGAGCAGTACTTC. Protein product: CASSPYGNYEQYF.

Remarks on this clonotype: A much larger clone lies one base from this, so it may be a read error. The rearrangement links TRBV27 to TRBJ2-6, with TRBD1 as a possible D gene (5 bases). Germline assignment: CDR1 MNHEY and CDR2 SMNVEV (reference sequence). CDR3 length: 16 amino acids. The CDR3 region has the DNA TGTGCCAGCAGTCCCCAACAGGTCTCTGGGGCCAACGTCCTGGCTTTC. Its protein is CASSPQQVSGANVLAF.

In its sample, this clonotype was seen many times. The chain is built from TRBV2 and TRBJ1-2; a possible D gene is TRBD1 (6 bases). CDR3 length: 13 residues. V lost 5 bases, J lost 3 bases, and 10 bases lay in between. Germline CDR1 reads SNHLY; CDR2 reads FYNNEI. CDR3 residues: CASSLRGDYGYTF. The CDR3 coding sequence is TGTGCCAGCAGTTTGAGGGGGGACTATGGCTACACCTTC.

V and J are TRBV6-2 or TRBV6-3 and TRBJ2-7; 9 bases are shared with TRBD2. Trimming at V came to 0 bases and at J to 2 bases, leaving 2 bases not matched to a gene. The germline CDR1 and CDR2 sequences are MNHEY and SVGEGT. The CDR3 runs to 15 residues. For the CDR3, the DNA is TGTGCCAGCAGTTACTCGGAGCGGGGGGCCTACGAGCAGTACTTC. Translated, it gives CASSYSERGAYEQYF.

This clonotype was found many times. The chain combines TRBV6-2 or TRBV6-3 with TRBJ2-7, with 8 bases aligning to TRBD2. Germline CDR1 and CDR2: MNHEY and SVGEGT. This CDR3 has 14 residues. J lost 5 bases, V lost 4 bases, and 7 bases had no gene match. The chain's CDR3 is CASSFTSGANEQYF. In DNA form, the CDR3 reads TGTGCCAGCAGTTTCACTAGCGGTGCGAACGAGCAGTACTTC.

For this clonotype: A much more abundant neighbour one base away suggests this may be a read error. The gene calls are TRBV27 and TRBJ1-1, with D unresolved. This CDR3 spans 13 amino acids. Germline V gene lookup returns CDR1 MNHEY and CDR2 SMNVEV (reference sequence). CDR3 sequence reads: CAGSSRLNTEAFF. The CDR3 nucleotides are TGTGCCGGCAGTTCTCGCCTAAACACTGAAGCTTTCTTT.

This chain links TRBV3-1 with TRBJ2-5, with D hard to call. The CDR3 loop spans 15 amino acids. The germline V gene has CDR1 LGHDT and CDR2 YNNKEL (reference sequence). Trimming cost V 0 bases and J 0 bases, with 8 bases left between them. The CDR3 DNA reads TGTGCCAGCAGCCAAGATTTCGGTGACCAAGAGACCCAGTACTTC. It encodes CASSQDFGDQETQYF.

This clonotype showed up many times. For the CDR3, the DNA is TGTGCCAGCAGTTTCTTGGGGGGCACTGAAGCTTTCTTT. Amino acids: CASSFLGGTEAFF. The gene calls are TRBV12-3 or TRBV12-4 and TRBJ1-1, with D possibly matching TRBD1 (5 bases). The ends were cut back, 3 bases at V and 4 bases at J, with 9 bases in the middle. The CDR3 extends over 13 amino acids.

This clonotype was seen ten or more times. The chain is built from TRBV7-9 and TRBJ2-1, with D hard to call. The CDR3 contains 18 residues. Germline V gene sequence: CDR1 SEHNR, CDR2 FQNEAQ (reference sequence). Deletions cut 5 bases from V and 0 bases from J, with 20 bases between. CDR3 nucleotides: TGTGCCAGCAGCCCACCTAGGTTTGGGCCGAGCTCCTACAATGAGCAGTTCTTC. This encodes CASSPPRFGPSSYNEQFF.

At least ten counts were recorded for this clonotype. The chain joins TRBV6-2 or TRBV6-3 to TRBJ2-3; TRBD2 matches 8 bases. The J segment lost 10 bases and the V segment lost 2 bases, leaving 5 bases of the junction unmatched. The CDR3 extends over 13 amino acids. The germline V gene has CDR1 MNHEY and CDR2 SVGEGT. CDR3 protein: CASSYGPGLAQYF. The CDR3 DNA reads TGTGCCAGCAGTTACGGTCCGGGACTAGCGCAGTATTTT.

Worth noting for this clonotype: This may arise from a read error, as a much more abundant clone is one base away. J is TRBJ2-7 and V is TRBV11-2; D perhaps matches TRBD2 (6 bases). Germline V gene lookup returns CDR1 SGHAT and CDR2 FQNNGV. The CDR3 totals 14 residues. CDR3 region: CASSLGGAFGEQHF. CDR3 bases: TGTGCCAGCAGCTTAGGCGGGGCCTTTGGAGAGCAGCACTTC. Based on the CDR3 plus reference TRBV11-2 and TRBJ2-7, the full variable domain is EAGVAQSPRYKIIEKRQSVAFWCNPISGHATLYWYQQILGQGPKLLIQFQNNGVVDDSQLPKDRFSAERLKGVDSTLKIQPAKLEDSAVYLCASSLGGAFGEQHFGPGTRLTVT.

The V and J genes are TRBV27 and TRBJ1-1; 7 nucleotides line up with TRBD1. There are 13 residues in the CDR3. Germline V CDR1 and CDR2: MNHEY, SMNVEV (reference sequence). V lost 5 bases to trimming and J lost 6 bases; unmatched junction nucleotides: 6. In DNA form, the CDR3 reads TGTGCCAGCAGTGCTCACAGGGGAGCTGAAGCTTTCTTT. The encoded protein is CASSAHRGAEAFF.

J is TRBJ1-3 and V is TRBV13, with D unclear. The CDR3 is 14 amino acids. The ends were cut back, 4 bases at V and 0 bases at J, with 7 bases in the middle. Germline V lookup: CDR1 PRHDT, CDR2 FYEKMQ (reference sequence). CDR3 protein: CASSYGSSGNTIYF. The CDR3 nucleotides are TGTGCCAGCAGCTACGGAAGCTCTGGAAACACCATATATTTT.

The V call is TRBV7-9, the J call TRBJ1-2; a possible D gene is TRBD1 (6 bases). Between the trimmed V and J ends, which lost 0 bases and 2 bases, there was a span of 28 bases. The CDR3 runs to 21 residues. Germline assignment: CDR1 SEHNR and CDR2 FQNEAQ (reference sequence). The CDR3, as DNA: TGTGCCAGCAGCTTAGCCCCGTATTTTGTGGAGGAACAGGGATGGAACTATGGCTACACCTTC. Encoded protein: CASSLAPYFVEEQGWNYGYTF.

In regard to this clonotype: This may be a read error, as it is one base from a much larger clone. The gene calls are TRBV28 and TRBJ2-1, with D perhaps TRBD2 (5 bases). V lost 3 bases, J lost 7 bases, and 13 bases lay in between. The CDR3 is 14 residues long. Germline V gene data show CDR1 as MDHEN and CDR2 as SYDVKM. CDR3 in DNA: TGTGCCAGCAGTTTGATCCTACGGGGAAATGAGCAGTTCTTC. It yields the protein CASSLILRGNEQFF.

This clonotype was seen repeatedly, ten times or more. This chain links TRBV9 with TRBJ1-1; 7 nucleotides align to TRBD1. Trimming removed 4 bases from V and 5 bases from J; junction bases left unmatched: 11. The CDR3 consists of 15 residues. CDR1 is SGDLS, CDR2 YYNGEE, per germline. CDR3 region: CASSPSPGQKTEAFF. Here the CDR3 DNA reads TGTGCCAGCAGCCCCTCCCCGGGACAGAAGACTGAAGCTTTCTTT. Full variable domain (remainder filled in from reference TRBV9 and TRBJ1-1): DSGVTQTPKHLITATGQRVTLRCSPRSGDLSVYWYQQSLDQGLQFLIQYYNGEERAKGNILERFSAQQFPDLHSELNLSSLELGDSALYFCASSPSPGQKTEAFFGQGTRLTVV.

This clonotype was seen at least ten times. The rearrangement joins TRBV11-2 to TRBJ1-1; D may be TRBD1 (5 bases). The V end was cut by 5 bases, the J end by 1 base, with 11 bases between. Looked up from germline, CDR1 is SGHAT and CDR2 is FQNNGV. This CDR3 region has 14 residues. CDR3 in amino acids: CASSGFGQNTEAFF. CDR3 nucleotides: TGTGCCAGCAGCGGATTTGGACAGAACACTGAAGCTTTCTTT.

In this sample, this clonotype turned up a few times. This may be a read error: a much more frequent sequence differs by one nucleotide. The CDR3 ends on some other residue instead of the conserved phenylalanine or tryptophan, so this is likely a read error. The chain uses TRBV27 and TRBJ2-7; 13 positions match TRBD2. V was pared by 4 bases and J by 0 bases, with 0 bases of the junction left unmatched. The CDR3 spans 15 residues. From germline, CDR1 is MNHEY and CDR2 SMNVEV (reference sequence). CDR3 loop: CASSWTSGSSYEQYL. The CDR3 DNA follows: TGTGCCAGCAGTTGGACTAGCGGGAGCTCCTACGAGCAGTACCTC.

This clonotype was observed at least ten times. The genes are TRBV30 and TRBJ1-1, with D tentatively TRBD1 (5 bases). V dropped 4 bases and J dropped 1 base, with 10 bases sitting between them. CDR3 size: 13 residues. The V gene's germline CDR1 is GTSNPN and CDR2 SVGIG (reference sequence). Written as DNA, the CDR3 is TGTGCCTGGACGGGGCCTACGAACACTGAAGCTTTCTTT. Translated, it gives CAWTGPTNTEAFF.

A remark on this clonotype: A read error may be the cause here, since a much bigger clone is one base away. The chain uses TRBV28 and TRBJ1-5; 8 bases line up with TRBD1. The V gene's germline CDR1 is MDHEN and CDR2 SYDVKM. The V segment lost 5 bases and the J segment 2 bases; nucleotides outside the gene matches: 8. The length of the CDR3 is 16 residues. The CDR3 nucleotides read TGTGCCAGCAGTAACTCGGCAGGGGGCCGCAATCAGCCCCAGCATTTT. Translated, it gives CASSNSAGGRNQPQHF.